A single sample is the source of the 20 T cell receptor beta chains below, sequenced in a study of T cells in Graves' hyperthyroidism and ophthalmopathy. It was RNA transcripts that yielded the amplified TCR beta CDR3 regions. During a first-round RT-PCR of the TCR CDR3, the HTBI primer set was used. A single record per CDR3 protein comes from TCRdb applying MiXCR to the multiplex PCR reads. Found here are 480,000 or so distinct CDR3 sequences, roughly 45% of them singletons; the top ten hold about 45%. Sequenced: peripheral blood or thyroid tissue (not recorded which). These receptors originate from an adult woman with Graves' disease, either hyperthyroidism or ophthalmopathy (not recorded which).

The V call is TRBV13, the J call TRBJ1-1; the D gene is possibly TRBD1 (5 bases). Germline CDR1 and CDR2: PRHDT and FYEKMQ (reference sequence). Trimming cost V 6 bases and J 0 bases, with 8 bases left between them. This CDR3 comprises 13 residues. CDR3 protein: CASSIQVNTEAFF. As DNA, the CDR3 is TGTGCCAGCAGTATACAGGTGAACACTGAAGCTTTCTTT. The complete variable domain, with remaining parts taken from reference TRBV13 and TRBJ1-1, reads AAGVIQSPRHLIKEKRETATLKCYPIPRHDTVYWYQQGPGQDPQFLISFYEKMQSDKGSIPDRFSAQQFSDYHSELNMSSLELGDSALYFCASSIQVNTEAFFGQGTRLTVV.

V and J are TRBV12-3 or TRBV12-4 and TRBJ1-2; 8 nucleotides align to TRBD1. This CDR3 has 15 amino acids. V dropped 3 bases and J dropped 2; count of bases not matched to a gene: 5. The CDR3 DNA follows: TGTGCCAGCAGTTTGTACACAGGGGGGAACTATGGCTACACCTTC. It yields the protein CASSLYTGGNYGYTF.

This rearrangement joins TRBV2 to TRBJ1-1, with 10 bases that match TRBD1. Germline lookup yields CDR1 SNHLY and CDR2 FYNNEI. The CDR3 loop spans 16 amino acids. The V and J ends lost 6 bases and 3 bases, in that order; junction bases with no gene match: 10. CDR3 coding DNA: TGTGCCAGCAGACCTACTGGGACAGGGGAAGACACTGAAGCTTTCTTT. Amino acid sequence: CASRPTGTGEDTEAFF.

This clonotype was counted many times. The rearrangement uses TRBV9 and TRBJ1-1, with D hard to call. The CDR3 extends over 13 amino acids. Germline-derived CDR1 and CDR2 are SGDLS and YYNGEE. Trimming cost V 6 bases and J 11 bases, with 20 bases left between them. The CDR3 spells CASTPLRSHLAFF. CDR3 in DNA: TGTGCCAGCACACCCCTGAGGTCCCATCTGGCTTTCTTT.

CDR3 nucleotide sequence: TGCAGCGTTGCCCCTGGACTAGCCAAGAATGAGCAGTTCTTC. Its translation is CSVAPGLAKNEQFF. The V gene is TRBV29-1, the J gene TRBJ2-7; 8 bases are a match to TRBD2. The J call may not be correct, given that the DNA end is closer to TRBJ2-1. The CDR3 is 14 amino acids. The germline V gene has CDR1 SQVTM and CDR2 ANQGSEA.

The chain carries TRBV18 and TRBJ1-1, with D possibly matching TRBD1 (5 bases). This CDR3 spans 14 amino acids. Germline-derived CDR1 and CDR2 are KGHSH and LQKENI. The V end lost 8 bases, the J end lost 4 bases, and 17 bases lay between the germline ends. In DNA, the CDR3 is TGTGCCAGCGTCACCGGGACCGGGACCACTGAAGCTTTCTTT. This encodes CASVTGTGTTEAFF.

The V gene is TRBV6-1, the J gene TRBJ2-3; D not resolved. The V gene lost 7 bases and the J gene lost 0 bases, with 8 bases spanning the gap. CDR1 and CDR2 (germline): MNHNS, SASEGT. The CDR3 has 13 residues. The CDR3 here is CASTYHSTDTQYF. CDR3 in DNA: TGTGCCAGCACCTATCACAGCACAGATACGCAGTATTTT.

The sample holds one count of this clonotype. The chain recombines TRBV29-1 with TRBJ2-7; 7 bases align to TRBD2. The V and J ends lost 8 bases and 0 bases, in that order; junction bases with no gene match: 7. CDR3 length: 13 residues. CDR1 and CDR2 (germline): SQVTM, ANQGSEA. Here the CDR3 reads CSLAGLTSYEQYF. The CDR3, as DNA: TGCAGCTTAGCGGGTTTAACCTCCTACGAGCAGTACTTC.

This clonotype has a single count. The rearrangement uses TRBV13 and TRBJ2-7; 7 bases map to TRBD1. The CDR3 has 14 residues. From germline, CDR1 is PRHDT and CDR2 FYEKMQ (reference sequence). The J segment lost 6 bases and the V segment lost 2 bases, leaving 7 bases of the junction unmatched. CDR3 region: CASSLRAAGGEQYF. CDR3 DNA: TGTGCCAGCAGCTTACGAGCGGCAGGGGGCGAGCAGTACTTC. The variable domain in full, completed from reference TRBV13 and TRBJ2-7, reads AAGVIQSPRHLIKEKRETATLKCYPIPRHDTVYWYQQGPGQDPQFLISFYEKMQSDKGSIPDRFSAQQFSDYHSELNMSSLELGDSALYFCASSLRAAGGEQYFGPGTRLTVT.

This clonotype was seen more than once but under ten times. The CDR3 region is CASNEGNTEAFF. The CDR3 DNA is TGTGCCAGCAACGAGGGGAACACTGAAGCTTTCTTT. This chain links TRBV28 with TRBJ1-1; D gene unclear. Trimming removed 7 bases at V and 1 base at J, with 7 bases between. The CDR3 has 12 residues. The germline V gene encodes CDR1 MDHEN and CDR2 SYDVKM.

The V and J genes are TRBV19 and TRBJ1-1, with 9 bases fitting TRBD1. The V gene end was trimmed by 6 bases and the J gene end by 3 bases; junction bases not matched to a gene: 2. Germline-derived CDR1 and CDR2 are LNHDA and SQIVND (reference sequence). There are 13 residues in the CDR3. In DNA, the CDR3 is TGTGCCAGTAGGGACAGGGGAGACACTGAAGCTTTCTTT. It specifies CASRDRGDTEAFF.

The CDR3 reads CASSPPSGDYGTQYF. For the CDR3, the DNA is TGTGCCAGCAGCCCCCCTAGCGGGGATTACGGGACCCAGTACTTC. The V gene is TRBV7-9, the J gene TRBJ2-5; 9 nucleotides match TRBD2. From germline, CDR1 is SEHNR and CDR2 FQNEAQ (reference sequence). After removal of 5 bases from V and 7 bases from J, the junction contained 11 bases not matched to a gene. This CDR3 is built from 15 residues. The entire variable domain, with the rest obtained from reference TRBV7-9 and TRBJ2-5, is as follows: DTGVSQNPRHKITKRGQNVTFRCDPISEHNRLYWYRQTLGQGPEFLTYFQNEAQLEKSRLLSDRFSAERPKGSFSTLEIQRTEQGDSAMYLCASSPPSGDYGTQYFGPGTRLLVL.

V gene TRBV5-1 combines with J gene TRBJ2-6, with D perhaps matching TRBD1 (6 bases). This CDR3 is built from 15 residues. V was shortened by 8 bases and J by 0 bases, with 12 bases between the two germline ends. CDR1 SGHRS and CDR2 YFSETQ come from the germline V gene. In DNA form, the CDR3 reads TGCGCCAGTACCGGACAGCTCTCTGGGGCCAACGTCCTGACTTTC. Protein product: CASTGQLSGANVLTF.

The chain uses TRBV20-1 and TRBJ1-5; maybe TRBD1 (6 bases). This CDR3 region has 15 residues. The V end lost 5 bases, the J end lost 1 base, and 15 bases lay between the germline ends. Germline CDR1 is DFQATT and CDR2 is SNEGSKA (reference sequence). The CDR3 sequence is CSADGDNASNQPQHF. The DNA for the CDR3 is TGCAGTGCTGACGGGGACAATGCGAGCAATCAGCCCCAGCATTTT.

Here the CDR3 DNA reads TGTGCCAGCAGTGCTAGCCGTCTAGCGGGATGGTCTTGGGGGACCCAGTACTTC. It is translated as CASSASRLAGWSWGTQYF. V and J are TRBV7-9 and TRBJ2-5, with 9 nucleotides matching TRBD2. The germline gives CDR1 SEHNR, CDR2 FQNEAQ (reference sequence). The CDR3 length is 18 residues. V was clipped by 6 bases and J by 7 bases; unmatched bases: 21.

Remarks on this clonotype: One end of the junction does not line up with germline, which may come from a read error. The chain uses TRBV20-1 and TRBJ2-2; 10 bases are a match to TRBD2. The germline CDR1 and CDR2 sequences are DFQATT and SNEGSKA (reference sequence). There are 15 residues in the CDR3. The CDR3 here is CSARASGSGTGELFW. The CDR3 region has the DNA TGCAGTGCTAGGGCTAGCGGGAGTGGTACCGGGGAGCTGTTTTGG.

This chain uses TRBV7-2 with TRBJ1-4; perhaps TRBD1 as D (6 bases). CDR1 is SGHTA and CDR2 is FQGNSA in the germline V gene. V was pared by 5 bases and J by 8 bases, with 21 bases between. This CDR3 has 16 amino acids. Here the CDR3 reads CASSIGGVQGQEKLFF. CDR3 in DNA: TGTGCCAGCAGCATAGGGGGGGTCCAGGGGCAGGAAAAACTGTTTTTT.

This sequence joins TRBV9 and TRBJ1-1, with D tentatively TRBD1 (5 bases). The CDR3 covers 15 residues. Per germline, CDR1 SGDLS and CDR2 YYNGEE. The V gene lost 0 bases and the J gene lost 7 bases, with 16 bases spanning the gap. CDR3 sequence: CASSVGALADIEAFF. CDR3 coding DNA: TGTGCCAGCAGCGTAGGTGCCCTCGCGGACATTGAAGCTTTCTTT.

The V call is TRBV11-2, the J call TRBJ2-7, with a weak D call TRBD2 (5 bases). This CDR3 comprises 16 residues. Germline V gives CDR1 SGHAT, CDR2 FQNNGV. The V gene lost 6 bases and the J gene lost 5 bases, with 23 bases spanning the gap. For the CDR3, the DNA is TGTGCCAGCAGTGAAGGGAGCAGCACTCGTTTGGACGAGCAGTACTTC. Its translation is CASSEGSSTRLDEQYF.

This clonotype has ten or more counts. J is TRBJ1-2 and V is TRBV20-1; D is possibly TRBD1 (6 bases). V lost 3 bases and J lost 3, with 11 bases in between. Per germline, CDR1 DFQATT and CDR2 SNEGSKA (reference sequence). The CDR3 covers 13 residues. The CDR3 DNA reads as TGCAGTGCTAGGACAGGTCCGGACTATGGCTACACCTTC. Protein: CSARTGPDYGYTF.